The 26 T cell receptor beta chains given below trace back to one sample, sequenced in a study of T cells after yellow fever vaccination. Each CDR3 protein is one row after TCRdb ran MiXCR on the 5' RACE reads. The sample has 550,000 to 750,000 distinct CDR3 sequences; 13% are singletons. Material: PBMCs, obtained on the day of the yellow fever booster vaccination. These receptors were obtained from a man in his thirties or forties who received the YFV17D yellow fever vaccine.

This chain joins TRBV29-1 and TRBJ2-1, with 15 bases lining up with TRBD2. Germline CDR1 and CDR2: SQVTM and ANQGSEA. V lost 6 bases to trimming and J lost 7 bases; unmatched junction nucleotides: 7. The CDR3 has 15 amino acids. CDR3 residues: CSVRGLAGGGNEQFF. In DNA form, the CDR3 reads TGCAGCGTCCGGGGACTAGCGGGAGGAGGGAATGAGCAGTTCTTC.

This clonotype has more than one count but fewer than ten. The chain uses TRBV20-1 and TRBJ2-5; 10 positions agree with TRBD2. Germline V CDR1 and CDR2: DFQATT, SNEGSKA (reference sequence). This CDR3 has 19 amino acids. J was trimmed by 4 bases and V by 0 bases; bases with no gene match: 17. In DNA, the CDR3 is TGCAGTGCTAGAGATACCCAGTCTAGCGGGAGTTGGAGGGGAGAGACCCAGTACTTC. It translates to CSARDTQSSGSWRGETQYF.

This clonotype was counted only a few times. J is TRBJ2-5 and V is TRBV15; D remains unclear. The CDR3 has 14 amino acids. Germline CDR1 LNHNV, CDR2 YYDKDF (reference sequence). V lost 5 bases to trimming and J lost 4 bases, with 14 bases between them. The CDR3 region has the DNA TGTGCCACCAGCCATCCAAACTATGGAGAGACCCAGTACTTC. Protein product: CATSHPNYGETQYF.

The chain couples TRBV14 to TRBJ2-5; 14 positions match TRBD2. J lost 4 bases, V lost 5 bases, and 12 bases had no gene match. CDR1 is SGHDN, CDR2 FVKESK, per germline. The CDR3 loop spans 18 amino acids. The CDR3, as DNA: TGTGCCAGCAGCAGTTTGACTAGCGGGAGGGCCGTTGGAGAGACCCAGTACTTC. This gives the protein CASSSLTSGRAVGETQYF.

This chain joins TRBV9 and TRBJ2-2, with D tentatively TRBD2 (7 bases). Germline-derived CDR1 and CDR2 are SGDLS and YYNGEE. The CDR3 is made up of 15 amino acids. The V gene lost 2 bases and the J gene lost 3 bases, with 11 bases spanning the gap. The CDR3 coding sequence is TGTGCCAGCAGCGTTAGGGGGGGGGACACCGGGGAGCTGTTTTTT. As protein: CASSVRGGDTGELFF.

This clonotype has ten or more counts. The chain has TRBV4-2 and TRBJ2-7, with 11 bases fitting TRBD2. V shed 4 bases, J shed 5 bases, and the junction held 10 bases outside the gene matches. This CDR3 comprises 16 residues. CDR1 and CDR2 from the germline V gene are LGHNA and YNFKEQ. In DNA form, the CDR3 reads TGTGCCAGCAGCCGAGGGGGCACTAGCGGGAGTCACGAGCAGTACTTC. Protein: CASSRGGTSGSHEQYF.

This clonotype was seen more than once but under ten times. J is TRBJ2-5 and V is TRBV20-1; D call uncertain. Germline V CDR1 and CDR2: DFQATT, SNEGSKA (reference sequence). The CDR3 has 11 residues. V lost 5 bases to trimming and J lost 4 bases, with 8 bases between them. As DNA, the CDR3 is TGCAGTGCTGAGGAAGGAGAGACCCAGTACTTC. This codes for CSAEEGETQYF.

The table lists this clonotype with a few counts. The V gene is TRBV7-2, the J gene TRBJ1-1; TRBD1 is a possible D gene (5 bases). Germline V gene data show CDR1 as SGHTA and CDR2 as FQGNSA. The V and J ends lost 1 base and 0 bases respectively, with 15 bases between them. There are 17 residues in the CDR3. DNA for the CDR3: TGTGCCAGCAGCTTAGTAGGGGTCTATGCCCTGAACACTGAAGCTTTCTTT. Translating it yields CASSLVGVYALNTEAFF.

In its sample, this clonotype was seen many times. J is TRBJ2-3 and V is TRBV20-1; 8 bases are shared with TRBD2. This CDR3 comprises 13 residues. CDR1 is DFQATT and CDR2 is SNEGSKA in the germline V gene (reference sequence). V lost 3 bases and J lost 1; bases outside the gene matches: 0. The CDR3 nucleotides read TGCAGTGCTAGGCGGGAGGGCACAGATACGCAGTATTTT. Amino acids: CSARREGTDTQYF.

The genes are TRBV7-8 and TRBJ1-1; maybe TRBD1 (6 bases). The CDR3 is 12 residues long. V was pared by 6 bases and J by 3 bases, with 8 bases between. Germline-derived CDR1 and CDR2 are SGHVS and FQNEAQ. This chain's CDR3 is CASRQGYTEAFF. CDR3 sequence (DNA): TGTGCCAGCAGGCAGGGGTACACTGAAGCTTTCTTT.

V usage is TRBV9 and J usage is TRBJ1-5, with unresolved D. CDR3 length: 14 amino acids. Germline CDR1 and CDR2: SGDLS and YYNGEE. Trimming pared 0 bases from V and 3 bases from J, leaving 7 bases between. The CDR3 sequence is CASSVGAVNQPQHF. The DNA for the CDR3 is TGTGCCAGCAGCGTAGGAGCGGTCAATCAGCCCCAGCATTTT.

The chain has TRBV12-3 or TRBV12-4 and TRBJ1-1; D is unclear. CDR3 length equals 13 residues. V was cut by 2 bases and J by 6 bases, with 10 bases left in between. This chain's CDR3 is CASSLSPTPEAFF. The CDR3, as DNA: TGTGCCAGCAGTTTATCTCCGACCCCTGAAGCTTTCTTT.

This clonotype was observed at least ten times. This chain uses TRBV7-9 with TRBJ1-4; D perhaps matches TRBD1 (5 bases). Germline CDR1 is SEHNR and CDR2 is FQNEAQ (reference sequence). The CDR3 length is 16 residues. V lost 5 bases to trimming and J lost 6 bases, with 19 bases between them. As DNA, the CDR3 is TGTGCCAGCAGCCAGGGAGACATGGTTCGGGATGAAAAACTGTTTTTT. As protein: CASSQGDMVRDEKLFF.

The chain combines TRBV29-1 with TRBJ2-7; 8 bases fit TRBD1. The V segment lost 6 bases and the J segment 2 bases; nucleotides outside the gene matches: 9. Germline assignment: CDR1 SQVTM and CDR2 ANQGSEA. This CDR3 is 14 amino acids long. The DNA for the CDR3 is TGCAGCGTCAGCAGGGGGCGCGGAGCCTACGAGCAGTACTTC. Translating it yields CSVSRGRGAYEQYF.

V is TRBV11-2 and J is TRBJ1-1; the match to TRBD1 covers 7 bases. Looked up from germline, CDR1 is SGHAT and CDR2 is FQNNGV. The ends lost 4 bases at V and 4 bases at J; junction bases unmatched: 6. The CDR3 contains 14 residues. CDR3 amino acids: CASSWDRGSTEAFF. The CDR3 DNA follows: TGTGCCAGCAGCTGGGACAGAGGCTCCACTGAAGCTTTCTTT.

This clonotype was seen a few times. The genes are TRBV2 and TRBJ2-2; 7 bases fit TRBD2. V gave up 1 base and J gave up 4 bases; unmatched junction bases: 3. The CDR3 has 15 amino acids. The V gene's germline CDR1 is SNHLY and CDR2 FYNNEI. CDR3 in DNA: TGTGCCAGCAGTGAAGGAGCGGGAACCACCGGGGAGCTGTTTTTT. Protein: CASSEGAGTTGELFF.

The V and J genes are TRBV27 and TRBJ2-7; 13 positions agree with TRBD2. This CDR3 is built from 16 residues. The germline V gene has CDR1 MNHEY and CDR2 SMNVEV (reference sequence). The ends lost 6 bases at V and 4 bases at J; junction bases unmatched: 9. The CDR3, as DNA: TGTGCCAGCAGACGACTAGCGGGAGGATTTCATTACGAGCAGTACTTC. Amino acids: CASRRLAGGFHYEQYF.

This clonotype has only a few counts. This chain joins TRBV30 and TRBJ2-7, with D possibly matching TRBD2 (6 bases). The CDR3 extends over 13 amino acids. V was pared by 6 bases and J by 4 bases, with 16 bases between. Germline V gene data show CDR1 as GTSNPN and CDR2 as SVGIG (reference sequence). The CDR3 region is CACARRDSYEQYF. For the CDR3, the DNA is TGTGCCTGCGCCCGGCGGGATTCTTACGAGCAGTACTTC.

This clonotype has more than one count but fewer than ten. The chain uses TRBV4-2 and TRBJ2-1, with 8 bases fitting TRBD2. The CDR3 runs 13 residues. V lost 8 bases to trimming and J lost 7 bases; unmatched junction nucleotides: 7. Germline V gene data show CDR1 as LGHNA and CDR2 as YNFKEQ. In DNA, the CDR3 is TGTGCCAGCGGGACTAGGGGGGAAAATGAGCAGTTCTTC. Its protein product is CASGTRGENEQFF.

This clonotype has just a few counts. The rearrangement joins TRBV20-1 to TRBJ1-1; no clear D gene. Germline assignment: CDR1 DFQATT and CDR2 SNEGSKA (reference sequence). V lost 0 bases, J lost 11 bases, and 13 bases lay in between. The CDR3 sequence is 12 residues long. DNA for the CDR3: TGCAGTGCTAGAGATAGGCCAGGATCTGCTTTCTTT. Amino acid sequence: CSARDRPGSAFF.

The rearrangement joins TRBV29-1 to TRBJ2-7; the match to TRBD1 covers 12 bases. The CDR3 consists of 14 residues. Per germline, CDR1 SQVTM and CDR2 ANQGSEA. After removal of 3 bases from V and 1 base from J, the junction contained 1 base not matched to a gene. This CDR3 reads CSVEGQGASYEQYF. CDR3 in DNA: TGCAGCGTTGAGGGACAGGGGGCTTCCTACGAGCAGTACTTC.

The chain is built from TRBV5-1 and TRBJ2-5; tentatively, D is TRBD2 (5 bases). The CDR3 consists of 12 residues. V lost 8 bases, J lost 3 bases, and 11 bases lay in between. CDR1 and CDR2 (germline): SGHRS, YFSETQ. Here the CDR3 reads CASKSGKETQYF. As DNA, the CDR3 is TGCGCCAGTAAATCCGGGAAAGAGACCCAGTACTTC.

The chain combines TRBV20-1 with TRBJ2-7; possibly TRBD2 for D (6 bases). Trimming stripped 1 base from V and 8 bases from J, with 12 bases between. The length of the CDR3 is 12 residues. Germline V CDR1 and CDR2: DFQATT, SNEGSKA (reference sequence). CDR3 sequence (DNA): TGCAGTGCTAGAGCGCAGGGAGGCCAGCAGTACTTC. Its translation: CSARAQGGQQYF.

The rearrangement joins TRBV20-1 to TRBJ1-1; D is unclear. The CDR3 consists of 14 residues. V dropped 2 bases and J dropped 3 bases, with 13 bases sitting between them. Germline V CDR1 and CDR2: DFQATT, SNEGSKA (reference sequence). The CDR3 loop is CSARPTDIYTEAFF. The CDR3 DNA reads as TGCAGTGCTAGACCCACGGATATCTACACTGAAGCTTTCTTT.

This clonotype appeared many times. The DNA is left out, because the CDR3 cannot be placed on it with certainty; the CDR3 is given as TCRdb lists it. This chain joins TRBV5-6 and TRBJ2-2. Germline V gives CDR1 SGHDT, CDR2 YYEEEE. The CDR3 contains 13 residues when both ends are counted. CDR3 protein: CASSFGSGGELFF.

The chain joins TRBV12-3 or TRBV12-4 to TRBJ1-1; 9 bases match TRBD1. CDR3 length: 14 residues. V lost 5 bases and J lost 4; bases outside the gene matches: 5. The CDR3 region is CASSPGTGSTEAFF. Here the CDR3 DNA reads TGTGCCAGCAGTCCCGGGACAGGGAGCACTGAAGCTTTCTTT.